The source of this TCR beta chain is a study of blood T cell repertoires in COVID-19. About the study: PBMCs, B-cell-depleted T cells, or T cells provided the cDNA or gDNA that made up the material.

The authors' processing: Estimated nucleated cell counts came from reference gene primer amplification. Using immunoSEQ multiplex PCR, the repertoire was profiled, and TCRdb retains in-frame clones only, with some absent. Clone size and V and J calls were adopted from that table, with D and trimming inferred from the DNA. The sample records under 150,000 clones, 75% to 90% being singletons. The CDR3 runs to 12 residues. Trimming at V came to 9 bases and at J to 3 bases, leaving 4 bases not matched to a gene. Germline CDR1 and CDR2: ENHRY and SYGVKD. The chain links TRBV10-3 to TRBJ1-2, with 7 nucleotides matching TRBD1. Sequenced material: peripheral blood. This receptor was identified in a woman aged 55-70 years with COVID-19, enrolled during active disease. The CDR3 reads CAIAQGDYGYTF. CDR3 nucleotides: TGTGCCATAGCCCAGGGGGACTATGGCTACACCTTC.